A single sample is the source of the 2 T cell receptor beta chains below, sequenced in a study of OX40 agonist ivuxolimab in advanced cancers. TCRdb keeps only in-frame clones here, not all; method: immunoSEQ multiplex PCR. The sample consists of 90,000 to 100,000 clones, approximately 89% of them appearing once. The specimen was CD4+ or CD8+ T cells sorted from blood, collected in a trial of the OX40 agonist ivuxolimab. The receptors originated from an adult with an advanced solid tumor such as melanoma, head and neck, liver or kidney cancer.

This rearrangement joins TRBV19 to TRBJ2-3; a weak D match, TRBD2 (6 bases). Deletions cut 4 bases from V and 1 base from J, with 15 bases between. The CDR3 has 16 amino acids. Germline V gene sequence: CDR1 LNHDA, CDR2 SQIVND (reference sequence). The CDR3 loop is CASSTAQTRRTDTQYF. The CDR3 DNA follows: TGTGCCAGTAGTACCGCTCAGACTAGGCGCACAGATACGCAGTATTTT. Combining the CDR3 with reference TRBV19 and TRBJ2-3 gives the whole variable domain DGGITQSPKYLFRKEGQNVTLSCEQNLNHDAMYWYRQDPGQGLRLIYYSQIVNDFQKGDIAEGYSVSREKKESFPLTVTSAQKNPTAFYLCASSTAQTRRTDTQYFGPGTRLTVL.

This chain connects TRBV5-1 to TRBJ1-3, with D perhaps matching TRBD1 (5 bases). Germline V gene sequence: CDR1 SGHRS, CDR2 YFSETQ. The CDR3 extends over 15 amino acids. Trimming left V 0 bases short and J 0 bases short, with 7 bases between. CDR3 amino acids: CASSLGGVSGNTIYF. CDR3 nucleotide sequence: TGCGCCAGCAGCTTGGGGGGCGTCTCTGGAAACACCATATATTTT.